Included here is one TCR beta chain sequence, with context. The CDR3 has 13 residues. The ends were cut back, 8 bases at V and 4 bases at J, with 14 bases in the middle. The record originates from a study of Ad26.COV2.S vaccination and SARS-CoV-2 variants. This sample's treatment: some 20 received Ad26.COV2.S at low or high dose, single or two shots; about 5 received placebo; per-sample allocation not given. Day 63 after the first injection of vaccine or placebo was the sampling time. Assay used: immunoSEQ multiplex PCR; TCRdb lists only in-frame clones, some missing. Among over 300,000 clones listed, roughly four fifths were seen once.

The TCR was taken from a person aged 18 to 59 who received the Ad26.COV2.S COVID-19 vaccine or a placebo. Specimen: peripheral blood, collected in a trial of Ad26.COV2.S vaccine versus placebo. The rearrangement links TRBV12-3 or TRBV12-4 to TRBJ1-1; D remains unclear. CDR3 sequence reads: CASLKSLTTEAFF. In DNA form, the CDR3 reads TGTGCCAGCCTCAAATCCCTCACCACTGAAGCTTTCTTT.